The entry that follows covers one T cell receptor beta chain sequence. In the authors' workflow: Reference gene primer amplification gave nucleated cell count estimates. Profiling relied on immunoSEQ multiplex PCR, and the TCRdb table lists in-frame clones only, not all of them. V, J and clone size are taken as reported in that table, and D and trimming were inferred from the DNA itself. Of about 80,000 clones listed, 70% to 90% are singletons. The data were obtained in a study of blood T cell repertoires in COVID-19. Study summary: Donors in the United States, Italy and Spain gave samples during acute or convalescent COVID-19. Sources were T cells, B-cell-depleted T cells, or PBMCs; the material itself was cDNA or gDNA.

Seattle enrolled patients during active infection and tracked them longitudinally. Germline CDR1 reads SGHRS; CDR2 reads YFSETQ. Trimming shortened V by 1 base and J by 7 bases, and 15 bases separated the two germline ends. The CDR3 covers 14 residues. Sequenced: peripheral blood. This receptor was taken from a man aged 50 to 60 with COVID-19, enrolled during active disease. The rearrangement joins TRBV5-1 to TRBJ2-7; the D gene is possibly TRBD2 (6 bases). Here the CDR3 DNA reads TGCGCCAGCAGCTTGCAAGGCGGGGACGGGGAGCAGTACTTC. Translated: CASSLQGGDGEQYF.